This TCR beta chain is drawn from a study of cytomegalovirus exposure and HLA in healthy donors (dated by TCRdb to about 2017). Looking at the study overall: An earlier analysis of roughly 610 of the donors reported 250 to 350 Gb of sequence data and 95 million to 140 million unique TCR beta sequences obtained from some 200 million T cells. All discovery cohort repertoires had been generated using a single sequencing platform. Donor age, sex, ethnicity and CMV serostatus were compiled alongside the repertoire data. In the later analysis, no new phenotypic data were used to find candidate immune exposures; instead, reliance was placed on TCR beta sequences and their occurrence across donors. To predict cytomegalovirus infection status, the study brought together high-throughput TCR immunosequencing, statistical association of individual TCRs with disease status, and machine learning. HLA typing included class I and class II loci at four-digit resolution. In a later analysis, previously published TCR beta repertoires from 670 or so donors were re-analyzed and high-resolution HLA genotyping was added so that TCR occurrence patterns could be studied. Across approximately 400 genotyped donors of the cohort, an average of approximately 200,000 unique TCR beta nucleotide sequences per donor were sequenced, and roughly a sixth of those sequences were non-productive. Typing coverage varied by locus: about 629-640 donors for A, B, C, DRB1 and DQB1; around 560 for DQA1; more than 600 for DPA1; around 450 for DPB1. In addition to the first cohort of roughly 670 subjects, a separate validation cohort of approximately 130 different subjects was used. A later genetic analysis used genome-wide SNP genotypes for about 65% of the 666 donors, treating that subset as a discovery cohort. Roughly 300 gigabases of sequencing data and approximately 92 million unique TCR sequences made up an early release that covered roughly 670 HLA-typed donors. The T cell repertoires of under 700 subjects were profiled by immunosequencing and related to cytomegalovirus serostatus. Of the roughly 400 genotyped donors, 81% fell in the genetic ancestry cluster associated with self-reported Caucasian donors. The aim of the study was to test whether cataloging public T cell receptors could identify signatures of past pathogen exposure. Because of strong linkage in the cohort, roughly 5 DR-DQ haplotypes were treated as single units for association and clustering. An earlier analysis of around 540 of the donors applied high-throughput TCR beta sequencing to assess whether each TCR beta V gene segment acted as functional or pseudogenic.

The receptor library was made with the immunoSEQ multiplex PCR assay. The multiplex PCR relied on a mix of 60 forward primers for TCR Vbeta segments and 13 reverse primers for TCR Jbeta segments. Amplification of the CDR3 region of rearranged TCR beta genes was performed with a multiplex PCR assay on genomic DNA. Amplified TCR beta libraries were sequenced as 87-base-pair reads on the Illumina HiSeq System. Turning to the authors' computational methods: A later analysis counted tens of millions of unique TCR beta chains across the 666 repertoires, and approximately 11 million of these chains were shared by at least two donors. A nearest-neighbor algorithm error-corrected the raw reads and collapsed the reads into unique sequences, merging closely related sequences to remove PCR and sequencing errors. To assign V, D and J gene segments, CDR3 sequences were aligned to IMGT reference sequences. For a sequence to be retained, a match of at least six nucleotides was required to both a V gene segment and a J gene segment. Rearrangements were classified as productive when the CDR3 lacked stop codons and remained in frame with V and J, and all other rearrangements were classified as non-productive. Following IMGT convention, CDR3 was defined as the stretch from the second conserved V-encoded cysteine up to the conserved J-encoded phenylalanine. In an earlier analysis of around 570 of the donors, sequences lacking an unambiguous match to a single V gene segment were excluded. An earlier analysis of a few hundred of the donors classified V segments as functional when productive rearrangements were above 56.7% and as segregating when the standard deviation between donors was above 5%. To diagnose cytomegalovirus status from the catalog of TCR beta chain sequences, a statistical classification framework was built. In a later analysis, V and J genes were assigned by comparing TCR nucleotide sequences against IMGT/GENE-DB human TR gene sequences. Using the TCRdist pipeline, a later analysis assigned CDR3 sequences along with most-parsimonious VDJ recombination scenarios. A later analysis defined each TCR beta chain by its CDR3 amino acid sequence plus V-gene family, and excluded reads lacking a unique V-gene family. To address suspected cross-contamination and a sequencing artifact, a later analysis removed 550 to 750 highly shared, low-generation-probability nucleotide sequences. A later analysis calculated a clonal expansion index for each public chain from normalized within-repertoire ranks of inferred template counts. In a later analysis, generation probabilities were computed with a VDJ recombination model fitted to out-of-frame rearrangements, and the resulting probabilities were checked against IGoR. Hypergeometric tests were used in a later analysis to score TCR-TCR, TCR-HLA and TCR-CMV co-occurrence, with a repertoire-size bias correction applied to the TCR pairs. False discovery rates were estimated in a later analysis by permuting HLA or CMV assignments 20 times. In a later analysis, co-occurring TCRs were grouped using DBSCAN, with TCRdist sequence similarity added in when clustering inside HLA-allele-positive subsets. For co-occurrence clustering, repertoires with fewer than 30,000 or more than 120,000 public chains were excluded, along with 5 or 6 repertoires with anomalous nucleotide sharing. What TCRdb holds here is the immuneACCESS table cut down to in-frame rearrangements. Part of the clones is not present; checked against another copy, under half of the missing clones reflect an unresolved V gene, and the others are unexplained. D and trimming come from the DNA, and the V and J calls and clone size come from that table. For this sample the table gives tens of thousands of clones, of which about 77% were detected only once. Clones ranked in the top ten supply approximately 4.8% of the sample.

Taken from cysteine to phenylalanine, the CDR3 has 14 residues. The retained sequence is limited to the CDR3, 42 bases, with the frame set at the first base. CDR1 and CDR2 (WNHNN, SYGVQD) derive from the germline V gene (reference sequence). Trimming removed 6 bases from V and 6 bases from J; the gene matches leave 6 bases unexplained. For this clone: What antigen it recognizes has not been identified. The record has no base qualities; no much larger clone is one base away.

The cohort consisted of 650 to 700 healthy bone marrow donors. All cohort members were sampled while nominally healthy, although unrecorded immune exposures were likely present. The donor tested CMV seropositive and was one of the 289 seropositive cohort members. A peripheral blood sample was collected from each donor, and TCR beta sequencing was performed on peripheral blood mononuclear cells. Genomic DNA was extracted from the blood cell samples with the Qiagen DNeasy Blood Extraction Kit. What the study reported, not specific to this receptor: Because counts were too low, 15 to 20 rarely observed V segments, including chromosome 9 orphons, were excluded from the earlier analysis of around 590 of the donors. Three of the identified cytomegalovirus-associated TCR beta chains were confirmed in vitro to be specific for cytomegalovirus antigens. An earlier analysis of approximately 590 of the donors showed that most TCR beta V segments appeared in productive rearrangements either about 87% or about 30% of the time, which broadly matched IMGT annotations. The classifier was reported to diagnose cytomegalovirus status with high specificity and sensitivity in both the original cohort and the validation cohort. The 87-base-pair reads could not distinguish some IMGT-functional V segments, including TRBV6-2 and TRBV6-3, so those segments were excluded. Linkage disequilibrium might explain the correlated functional status among segregating V segments, but an unknown experimental factor could not be ruled out. Specific HLA alleles were associated with about 17,000 TCR beta sequences at a false discovery rate of 0.05 in a later analysis. A later genetic analysis associated a missense DCLRE1C variant with V-gene and J-gene trimming of TCR beta chains, and an independent cohort replicated the association. According to a later genetic analysis, donors in an Asian-associated ancestry cluster had fewer N-insertions in productive TCRs than the approximately 670-donor mean. A later analysis found that TCR association rates varied across HLA loci, with DRB1 alleles showing the most associated TCRs and HLA-C alleles the fewest. It was suggested by the authors that the approach could potentially be generalized to other disease states and immunological phenotypes. A cluster of highly shared sequence variants was judged likely to be a technical artifact of the sequencing pipeline. Strong co-occurrence of HLA alleles, especially DR and DQ, made assigning TCR associations to individual alleles difficult. This cohort had only TCR beta chains sequenced, and the lack of alpha or paired-chain data limited which features could be detected. The only immune exposure information available for the cohort was CMV serostatus. Most CMV-associated TCR beta chains appeared to be HLA-restricted in a later analysis, and the HLA associations seemed to be driven largely by CMV exposure. A further reported finding was that TCR beta sequences accurately predicted the HLA-A and HLA-B alleles for most subjects in the first cohort. In a later analysis, HLA-associated TCR beta chains were found to be more clonally expanded and to have lower generation probabilities than equally common non-associated chains. HLA typing was unavailable for some donors at each locus, so association tests used only the typed subset. The presence/absence analyses assumed that sequencing depth was roughly uniform across donors, and that assumption may not be true. Across donors, most TCR sequences were observed very rarely, whereas some public TCRs were present in many individuals. The study gave a list of more than 150 TCR beta chains associated with cytomegalovirus. In a later analysis, several top co-occurrence clusters were reported to appear linked to parvovirus B19, influenza, CMV and Epstein-Barr virus.

The sequence derives from a male donor in good health and CMV-seropositive. Input material: PBMCs. The rearrangement combines TRBV10-1 with TRBJ2-3; 10 junctional bases match TRBD2. The DNA is TGCGCCAGCAGACTAGCGGGACCCCAGGATACGCAGTATTTT. Translation gives CASRLAGPQDTQYF.